Below, one T cell receptor (beta chain) is given with its context. Its antigen is unknown. No much larger clone is present one base from it, and per-base qualities are unavailable. Enrolling through a virtual design, the prospective study's participants ranged in age from roughly 18 to 95 years and lived across roughly 23 United States geographic areas. In the prospective study, cohorts were assigned on the basis of participant-reported clinical history obtained from a screening survey and a study questionnaire. A participant counted as exposed if, within 2 weeks of entering the study, that participant had been in contact with someone who had a PCR-confirmed or clinician-diagnosed COVID-19 case. In the prospective study, mobile phlebotomists collected whole blood, serum and a nasopharyngeal or oropharyngeal swab from each participant. Participants in the prospective study had the option to provide additional blood draws and questionnaires over a roughly 2-month period. Blood samples from the prospective study were shipped frozen or at room temperature prior to DNA extraction.

The record originates from a study of blood T cell repertoires in COVID-19 (dated by TCRdb to about 2020). In terms of the full investigation: Samples covering the acute and convalescent phases of COVID-19 were provided by collaborators in the United States, Italy and Spain. The samples were drawn from two sources: the first 160 participants of the ongoing ImmuneRACE study, and 1,000 to 1,500 subjects contributed by 6 global collaborators. HLA class I and class II types, where available, came from metadata supplied by the sample provider rather than from assay-based typing. The repertoires were made available in a free public database intended to serve as a resource for research on the immune response to SARS-CoV-2. The dataset comprised deeply sampled blood TCRbeta repertoires from subjects exposed to, actively infected with, or recovered from COVID-19. Nearly every sample came with metadata listing a de-identified subject ID, COVID-19 status, age in years and sex. The material from the prospective study consisted of cDNA or gDNA derived from T cells, B-cell-depleted T cells, or PBMCs.

Summary of the overall study and its limitations: The amount of clinical and demographic metadata varied by source and participant and was provided uncurated.

V is shortened by 5 bases, J by 4 bases, and the region joining them spans 12 bases. Counted from cysteine to phenylalanine, this CDR3 has 14 amino acids. Here the CDR3 DNA is all that survives: 42 bases in frame from base 1. CDR1 and CDR2 are drawn from the germline V gene (reference sequence): LGHDT, YNNKEL. TCRbeta CDR3 regions were amplified from genomic DNA using the immunoSEQ Assay, a bias-controlled multiplex PCR. In the source study's methods: Nucleated cell counts per sample were estimated from amplification of reference gene primers within the assay. To quantify the absolute abundance of each unique TCRbeta CDR3 rearrangement, sequence reads were collapsed and filtered. For each sample, productive Simpson clonality was calculated as the square root of Simpson's diversity index across productive rearrangements. Drawn from immuneACCESS, this table holds only the in-frame rearrangements with V and J called that TCRdb kept. Clones are partly lost; checked studies trace under half to an unresolved V gene and leave the rest unexplained. V, J and clone size are taken as reported in that table, and D and trimming were inferred from the DNA itself. For this sample there are a few hundred thousand clones; 86% appear just once. 4.5% to 5.5% of the sample is held by the ten biggest clonotypes.

The receptor's source is a woman in her 30s who had been exposed to COVID-19. Sequenced sample: PBMCs or T cells enriched from blood (not recorded which). This chain is built from TRBV3-1 (or the pseudogene TRBV3-2) and TRBJ1-3; TRBD1 is possibly the D segment (5 matching bases). The CDR3 reads as follows: CASSRGGVGNTIYF. In nucleotide form, the sequence is TGTGCCAGCAGCAGGGGCGGGGTCGGAAACACCATATATTTT.